This T cell receptor beta chain originates from a study of blood T cell repertoires in COVID-19. Study background: Samples representing acute and convalescent COVID-19 were sourced from the United States, Italy and Spain.

Trimming took off 5 bases at V and 2 bases at J, with 3 bases between the two ends. The CDR3 contains 12 residues. Original analysis: Counts of nucleated cells, estimated from reference gene primer amplification, were obtained. The table came from immunoSEQ multiplex PCR; TCRdb's copy has only in-frame clones and leaves some out. For V, J and clone size, that table is used; D and trimming come from the DNA. This sample has about 300,000 clones; approximately 86% occur once, and the top ten carry 9.4%. The origin of this receptor is a man younger than 35 with active or convalescent COVID-19. This chain joins TRBV12-3 or TRBV12-4 and TRBJ2-2; no reliable D call. Input material: peripheral blood. The CDR3 nucleotides are TGTGCCAGCAGTCCTAACACCGGGGAGCTGTTTTTT. Translated: CASSPNTGELFF.